This TCR beta chain was obtained from a study of T cells in Graves' hyperthyroidism and ophthalmopathy (dated by TCRdb to between 2018 and 2021). With respect to the entire study: Peripheral blood was collected at initial diagnosis, before any treatment. The 100 discovery patients were randomly divided into training and test sets at a 7:3 ratio. TCR Vbeta CDR3 sequencing of 140 or so peripheral blood samples (over 40 ophthalmopathy, roughly 74 hyperthyroidism and roughly 17 progressor patients) is reported in the paper. In addition, the study compared T-cell repertoires in thyroid tissue and in blood from about six Graves' hyperthyroidism patients. Prospective prediction of ophthalmopathy was tested in an independent validation cohort of approximately 19 hyperthyroidism patients and 17 patients who later progressed to ophthalmopathy. After blood sampling, hyperthyroidism patients were treated with methimazole at a starting dose of 30 mg daily, and ophthalmopathy patients were treated with high-dose intravenous methylprednisolone. To identify TCR V-J signatures that set the groups apart, the researchers used a discovery cohort of about a hundred patients, made up of 40 to 45 with Graves' ophthalmopathy and about 55 with stable Graves' hyperthyroidism. Paper-wide results and their limitations: In validation, the model predicted progression to ophthalmopathy with over 60% sensitivity and less than 80% specificity, a median of around six months before onset. A 13 V-J signature model separated ophthalmopathy from stable hyperthyroidism, with 87.88% sensitivity and about 81% specificity in cross-validation and 80%/75% in testing. Blood samples also contained most of the expanded thyroid clonotypes (frequency above 0.001), which suggests that blood repertoires may reflect thyroid immune responses. Sample size was not statistically predetermined, and blinding of investigators to group allocation was not performed.

Ophthalmopathy patients had moderately to severely active disease, Clinical Activity Score of at least 3, NOSPECS grade of at least 4, and duration under 3 months. Any patient with an uncontrolled infection, another autoimmune disease, pregnancy or lactation was excluded. Diagnoses relied on clinical symptoms, serum thyroxine and TRAb, thyroid ultrasound and orbital computed tomography. Ficoll-Paque density gradient centrifugation was used to isolate PBMCs from around 10 ml of fresh peripheral blood. Total RNA was extracted with Trizol reagent, and quality was checked on an Agilent 2100 Bioanalyzer. Here V drops 7 bases and J drops 9 bases, and the junction holds 9 bases not matched to any gene. Its CDR3 holds 13 amino acids, cysteine through phenylalanine. Just the 39-base CDR3 DNA is kept, in frame starting at base 1. The germline V gene (reference sequence) yields LNHDA for CDR1 and SQIVND for CDR2.

This clonotype was counted between two and nine times. What this receptor recognizes is not known. The input lacks base qualities; no much larger clone sits a single base away. Amplification of TCR beta CDR3 regions was carried out from RNA transcripts. A first-round RT-PCR of the TCR CDR3 used the HTBI primer set with the Qiagen OneStep RT-PCR kit. A second multiplex PCR round built the libraries, followed by size selection and purification. The libraries were sequenced on an Illumina HiSeq2000 using paired-end 100 bp reads. The study's own analysis went as follows. SOAPnuke was used to process the raw data, removing reads that contained adapters or uncalled bases, had a mean Phred below 15, or lacked an exact match to the constant primer or identifier. COPE v1.2.5 was used to merge high-quality paired reads, and clonotypes were defined as unique nucleotide sequences. Clonotypes were aligned to IMGT TRBV, TRBD and TRBJ reference segments using MiTCR v1.1. The analysis was restricted to V-J combinations with a frequency above 0.0001, which together covered approximately 99% of the repertoires. A TCS score was defined as the ratio between F50 (clonal expansion) and ExV (chaos), using BLOSUM62-based TCRdist between CDR3 peptides within each V-J. Welch's t-statistics and random forest reduced 450 to 600 V-J features to 10 to 15, which were used in a naive Bayes classifier (R e1071). TCRdb trimmed public reads at Q25 via fastp, called clones via MiXCR and kept in-frame beta chains. Entries that share a CDR3 protein sequence are merged under the most common genes and DNA. The V and J calls and clone size come from TCRdb's table, not from the authors' own analysis. This sample comprises 250,000 to 400,000 distinct CDR3 sequences, roughly 15% of them detected only once. The ten biggest clones cover 30% to 40% of the sample.

What was sequenced was blood. The sequence derives from a woman in her 40s with Graves' ophthalmopathy. The V gene is TRBV19 and the J gene is TRBJ2-7, with 10 middle bases fitting TRBD1. The CDR3 corresponds to CASMEGQGGGQYF. The sequence in DNA is TGTGCCAGTATGGAAGGACAGGGGGGCGGGCAGTACTTC. When the CDR3 is completed using the reference TRBV19 and TRBJ2-7 genes on either side, the full variable domain is DGGITQSPKYLFRKEGQNVTLSCEQNLNHDAMYWYRQDPGQGLRLIYYSQIVNDFQKGDIAEGYSVSREKKESFPLTVTSAQKNPTAFYLCASMEGQGGGQYFGPGTRLTVT.